The entry below gives a single TCR beta chain sequence along with its context. This sequence may be a read error, since a much larger clone differs from it by one base. This entry comes from a study of regulatory T cells in long-lasting Graves disease. Time point specified: newly diagnosed GD, antithyroid drugs for less than 3 months. With RNA extracted from PBMCs as input, the TCR library was made. Germline V gene sequence: CDR1 SQVTM, CDR2 ANQGSEA. This CDR3 has 14 residues. Library construction for TCR beta used iRepertoire HTBI primers and Arm-PCR of CDR3 regions. TCRdb ran MiXCR on the multiplex PCR reads and lists one entry per CDR3 protein. In the table there are 500,000 to 700,000 distinct CDR3 sequences, roughly 15% of which are singletons. The sample also formed part of further work on T cells in Graves' hyperthyroidism and ophthalmopathy.

The sequence was collected from a woman between 25 and 40 years old with Graves disease. The source material was peripheral blood mononuclear cells (PBMCs), sampled at new diagnosis, from a patient treated with antithyroid drugs. The chain couples TRBV29-1 to TRBJ1-2; D might be TRBD1 (6 bases). The CDR3 spells CSAISGDGIGGCTF. The DNA of the CDR3 is TGCAGCGCCATTTCAGGGGATGGAATAGGCGGCTGCACCTTC.